Each of the 28 T cell receptor beta chains below was sequenced from the same sample in a study of blood T cell repertoires in COVID-19. The assay was immunoSEQ multiplex PCR, and TCRdb's table has in-frame clones only and misses some. The data hold roughly 250,000 clones, with roughly 83% observed a single time. Input material: peripheral blood. Receptor source: a woman of 80 years or more with acute or convalescent COVID-19.

This chain connects TRBV28 to TRBJ1-6; 7 bases are a match to TRBD1. The CDR3 spans 16 residues. V dropped 7 bases and J dropped 4; count of bases not matched to a gene: 10. CDR1 and CDR2 (germline): MDHEN, SYDVKM. The CDR3 sequence is CASKGWGTDYNSPLHF. Here the CDR3 DNA reads TGTGCCAGCAAAGGTTGGGGGACAGATTATAATTCACCCCTCCACTTT.

In this sample, this clone turned up once. This rearrangement joins TRBV2 to TRBJ1-2; 8 positions match TRBD1. V shed 5 bases, J shed 5 bases, and the junction held 10 bases outside the gene matches. CDR3 length: 15 amino acids. Germline assignment: CDR1 SNHLY and CDR2 FYNNEI. In DNA, the CDR3 is TGTGCCAGCAGTCAAAAAATCGGGACAGGATATGGCTACACCTTC. Its translation is CASSQKIGTGYGYTF.

This clone appeared a few times. V and J are TRBV5-1 and TRBJ1-4; 12 nucleotides match TRBD1. Germline CDR1 SGHRS, CDR2 YFSETQ. CDR3 size: 15 residues. V lost 4 bases, J lost 3 bases, and 1 base stayed unmatched. The CDR3 region is CASSRDRGPNEKLFF. CDR3 sequence (DNA): TGCGCCAGCAGCAGGGACAGGGGGCCTAATGAAAAACTGTTTTTT.

The chain links TRBV27 to TRBJ2-6; tentatively, D is TRBD1 (6 bases). This CDR3 contains 19 residues. Germline V gene lookup returns CDR1 MNHEY and CDR2 SMNVEV (reference sequence). V lost 0 bases and J lost 0, with 15 bases in between. The CDR3 loop reads CASSLSIQGWGSGANVLTF. For the CDR3, the DNA is TGTGCCAGCAGTTTATCAATACAGGGTTGGGGCTCTGGGGCCAACGTCCTGACTTTC.

V is TRBV10-3 and J is TRBJ1-1; 7 bases agree with TRBD1. Trimming at V came to 7 bases and at J to 3 bases, leaving 8 bases not matched to a gene. Looked up from germline, CDR1 is ENHRY and CDR2 is SYGVKD. The CDR3 runs 14 residues. The CDR3 DNA reads TGTGCCATCAAATACAGGGGTGGGGACACTGAAGCTTTCTTT. Protein: CAIKYRGGDTEAFF.

The genes are TRBV4-2 and TRBJ1-1, with 7 nucleotides matching TRBD1. This CDR3 is built from 16 residues. The V gene's germline CDR1 is LGHNA and CDR2 YNFKEQ. V was pared by 1 base and J by 6 bases, with 11 bases of the junction left unmatched. CDR3 amino acids: CASSQAHRGGFSEAFF. The DNA of the CDR3 is TGTGCCAGCAGCCAAGCTCACAGGGGTGGCTTTTCTGAAGCTTTCTTT.

This clone showed up just once. The chain is built from TRBV7-8 and TRBJ2-7; D is possibly TRBD2 (5 bases). The ends were cut back, 7 bases at V and 6 bases at J, with 13 bases in the middle. The length of the CDR3 is 12 residues. Per the germline V gene, CDR1 is SGHVS and CDR2 is FQNEAQ. CDR3 DNA: TGTGCCAGCATCCCGGGGAGCGGCGAGCAGTACTTC. It codes for CASIPGSGEQYF.

As DNA, the CDR3 is TGCGCCAGCAGCCTTTCCGGGACAGGGGGCTACGAGCAGTACTTC. It is translated as CASSLSGTGGYEQYF. This rearrangement joins TRBV4-1 to TRBJ2-7; 11 nucleotides agree with TRBD1. Germline CDR1 and CDR2: MGHRA and YSYEKL. The V gene end was trimmed by 4 bases and the J gene end by 3 bases; junction bases not matched to a gene: 5. This CDR3 has 15 amino acids.

The gene calls are TRBV13 and TRBJ1-3; TRBD1 matches at 8 bases. V shed 5 bases and J 7 bases; nucleotides not matched to a gene: 10. The CDR3 is made up of 15 amino acids. CDR1 is PRHDT, CDR2 FYEKMQ, per germline (reference sequence). The CDR3 nucleotides are TGTGCCAGCAGCCTGTACAGGGGGGAATTGAACACCATATATTTT. Translated: CASSLYRGELNTIYF. The full variable domain, rest sourced from reference TRBV13 and TRBJ1-3, is AAGVIQSPRHLIKEKRETATLKCYPIPRHDTVYWYQQGPGQDPQFLISFYEKMQSDKGSIPDRFSAQQFSDYHSELNMSSLELGDSALYFCASSLYRGELNTIYFGEGSWLTVV.

The chain employs TRBV28 and TRBJ2-3, with 9 nucleotides matching TRBD1. This CDR3 has 17 residues. Trimming removed 3 bases from V and 1 base from J; junction bases left unmatched: 8. Per the germline V gene, CDR1 is MDHEN and CDR2 is SYDVKM. Written as DNA, the CDR3 is TGTGCCAGCAGTTTCGGGACAGGGTACTTCGGCACAGATACGCAGTATTTT. Translated, it gives CASSFGTGYFGTDTQYF.

The rearrangement joins TRBV4-2 to TRBJ2-5; 7 nucleotides line up with TRBD1. This CDR3 is 17 amino acids long. V dropped 0 bases and J dropped 3; count of bases not matched to a gene: 10. Germline CDR1 LGHNA, CDR2 YNFKEQ. The CDR3 DNA is TGTGCCAGCAGCCAAGAGAGGGAACCGGGACAGAAAGAGACCCAGTACTTC. It specifies CASSQEREPGQKETQYF.

At least ten counts were recorded for this clone. This chain joins TRBV18 and TRBJ2-5; D might be TRBD2 (6 bases). CDR1 is KGHSH and CDR2 is LQKENI in the germline V gene. V lost 2 bases and J lost 2, with 18 bases in between. This CDR3 contains 17 residues. The chain's CDR3 is CASSPEWLGRRQETQYF. For the CDR3, the DNA is TGTGCCAGCTCACCAGAGTGGCTCGGGAGACGACAAGAGACCCAGTACTTC.

The chain uses TRBV7-2 and TRBJ2-1; 7 bases map to TRBD1. CDR1 is SGHTA, CDR2 FQGNSA, per germline. V lost 5 bases to trimming and J lost 12 bases; unmatched junction nucleotides: 22. The CDR3 runs 17 residues. In DNA form, the CDR3 reads TGTGCCAGCAGCCCCGACGTGGGGACAGATTACTTACGTGGGCAGTTCTTC. This codes for CASSPDVGTDYLRGQFF.

The chain couples TRBV14 to TRBJ2-2, with TRBD2 identical over 7 bases. Germline values: CDR1 SGHDN, CDR2 FVKESK. J gave up 1 base and V 1 base, and 9 bases lay outside the gene matches. There are 18 residues in the CDR3. This CDR3 reads CASSQGLGLGLNTGELFF. The CDR3, as DNA: TGTGCCAGCAGCCAAGGCCTTGGACTAGGGCTGAACACCGGGGAGCTGTTTTTT.

The chain employs TRBV20-1 and TRBJ2-2, with TRBD2 matching 15 bases. This CDR3 comprises 15 residues. Trimming removed 5 bases from V and 6 bases from J; junction bases left unmatched: 4. In germline, CDR1 is DFQATT, CDR2 SNEGSKA (reference sequence). CDR3 residues: CSARGLAGGPGELFF. For the CDR3, the DNA is TGCAGTGCTCGTGGACTAGCGGGGGGGCCCGGGGAGCTGTTTTTT.

The chain employs TRBV19 and TRBJ2-7, with D uncertain. The germline V gene encodes CDR1 LNHDA and CDR2 SQIVND (reference sequence). This CDR3 region has 12 residues. V dropped 3 bases and J dropped 0 bases, with 3 bases sitting between them. The CDR3 loop reads CASSINSYEQYF. The CDR3 bases are TGTGCCAGTAGTATCAACTCCTACGAGCAGTACTTC.

The chain uses TRBV5-4 and TRBJ1-1, with D perhaps TRBD1 (5 bases). CDR1 and CDR2 (germline): SGHNT, YYREEE (reference sequence). This CDR3 is 14 amino acids long. The V end was cut by 0 bases, the J end by 4 bases, with 10 bases between. The CDR3, as DNA: TGTGCCAGCAGCTTGGATGGGGGGATCACTGAAGCTTTCTTT. This encodes CASSLDGGITEAFF.

The gene calls are TRBV30 and TRBJ1-5; the match to TRBD1 covers 10 bases. This CDR3 is 15 amino acids long. The V and J ends lost 0 bases and 6 bases, in that order; junction bases with no gene match: 5. Germline V gene lookup returns CDR1 GTSNPN and CDR2 SVGIG (reference sequence). The CDR3 protein is CAWSVDGTGVQPQHF. The CDR3 DNA reads TGTGCCTGGAGTGTAGATGGGACAGGGGTTCAGCCCCAGCATTTT.

This clone was counted a few times. The rearrangement joins TRBV5-1 to TRBJ2-3, with 9 bases matching TRBD1. V lost 4 bases to trimming and J lost 3 bases; unmatched junction nucleotides: 6. Germline CDR1 and CDR2: SGHRS and YFSETQ. CDR3 size: 15 residues. CDR3 in amino acids: CASSRTGEATDTQYF. The CDR3 bases are TGCGCCAGCAGCCGGACAGGGGAGGCTACAGATACGCAGTATTTT.

The rearrangement joins TRBV28 to TRBJ1-6; 8 positions match TRBD1. The CDR3 loop spans 13 amino acids. V shed 8 bases and J 4 bases; nucleotides not matched to a gene: 1. Germline CDR1 is MDHEN and CDR2 is SYDVKM. CDR3 bases: TGTGCCAGCGGGACAGGATATAATTCACCCCTCCACTTT. Amino acid sequence: CASGTGYNSPLHF. Filled out from reference TRBV28 and TRBJ1-6, the complete variable domain reads DVKVTQSSRYLVKRTGEKVFLECVQDMDHENMFWYRQDPGLGLRLIYFSYDVKMKEKGDIPEGYSVSREKKERFSLILESASTNQTSMYLCASGTGYNSPLHFGNGTRLTVT.

The chain links TRBV12-3 or TRBV12-4 to TRBJ2-3, with unresolved D. V was pared by 4 bases and J by 6 bases, with 5 bases between. The CDR3 loop spans 11 amino acids. The CDR3 sequence is CASSYGDTQYF. The CDR3 region has the DNA TGTGCCAGCAGTTACGGGGATACGCAGTATTTT.

The rearrangement links TRBV28 to TRBJ2-7, with 8 bases that match TRBD1. Germline CDR1 MDHEN, CDR2 SYDVKM. The V gene end was trimmed by 6 bases and the J gene end by 0 bases; junction bases not matched to a gene: 7. This CDR3 is 15 amino acids long. The CDR3 here is CASRPPGQASYEQYF. The CDR3, as DNA: TGTGCCAGCAGACCTCCGGGACAGGCCTCCTACGAGCAGTACTTC.

J is TRBJ2-7 and V is TRBV7-2; 13 bases line up with TRBD2. Germline V gene sequence: CDR1 SGHTA, CDR2 FQGNSA. The CDR3 extends over 16 amino acids. V was clipped by 4 bases and J by 1 base; unmatched bases: 4. CDR3: CASSSWTSGGSYEQYF. CDR3 bases: TGTGCCAGCAGCTCCTGGACTAGCGGGGGATCCTACGAGCAGTACTTC.

The chain couples TRBV4-1 to TRBJ2-1, with 10 bases fitting TRBD2. CDR3 length: 15 amino acids. The V gene end was trimmed by 4 bases and the J gene end by 5 bases; junction bases not matched to a gene: 5. Germline values: CDR1 MGHRA, CDR2 YSYEKL. The CDR3 region has the DNA TGCGCCAGCAGCCGAGTAGCGGGGGGAAACAATGAGCAGTTCTTC. Its translation: CASSRVAGGNNEQFF.

This rearrangement joins TRBV24-1 to TRBJ1-2, with D unresolved. Germline V gene sequence: CDR1 KGHDR, CDR2 SFDVKD. The CDR3 covers 11 residues. With 1 base removed from V and 8 bases from J, the gap between germline ends came to 4 bases. The CDR3 bases are TGTGCCACCAGTGATTTTAGCGGCTACACCTTC. Amino acid sequence: CATSDFSGYTF.

The DNA of the CDR3 is TGCGCCAGCAGCCCGATCCGGACAAACTATAATTCACCCCTCCACTTT. It yields the protein CASSPIRTNYNSPLHF. The J gene is TRBJ1-6, the V gene TRBV5-1; tentatively, D is TRBD1 (5 bases). The CDR3 length is 16 residues. Trimming removed 4 bases from V and 3 bases from J, with 14 bases in between. In germline, CDR1 is SGHRS, CDR2 YFSETQ.

CDR3 region: CASSLRVQGPDTQYF. CDR3 coding DNA: TGTGCCAGCAGTTTGCGGGTGCAGGGGCCAGATACGCAGTATTTT. The chain links TRBV28 to TRBJ2-3, with D possibly TRBD1 on 6 matching bases. The CDR3 has 15 residues. With 3 bases removed from V and 4 bases from J, the gap between germline ends came to 14 bases. Germline loops: CDR1 MDHEN, CDR2 SYDVKM.

The gene calls are TRBV30 and TRBJ2-3; D gene unclear. The ends were cut back, 7 bases at V and 2 bases at J, with 13 bases in the middle. This CDR3 has 13 amino acids. Per the germline V gene, CDR1 is GTSNPN and CDR2 is SVGIG (reference sequence). The CDR3 reads CAYLGRYTDTQYF. The CDR3, as DNA: TGTGCCTACCTTGGCAGATACACAGATACGCAGTATTTT.